Listed here is a single TCR beta chain. Its antigen is as yet unknown. Generated by immunoSEQ multiplex PCR, the TCRdb table keeps only in-frame clones and is missing some. The sample lists about 4,300 clones; 60% to 70% were seen once. These data originate in a study of CD8 T cell repertoires and HIV-1 epitope variants. At the level of the study: Controls were a CMV, EBV and flu peptide pool, Ebola AY9 negative control, and no-peptide well.

General study results and limits: Fewer than ten TCR beta clonotypes were antigen-specific, more than 5 apparently recognizing autologous or escape variants.

What was sequenced was cultured CD8+ T cells derived from PBMCs. This TCR derives from a male donor with HIV.

The DNA for the CDR3 is TGTGCCAGCAGTTACTCGGGACTAGCGGGGGGGAATGAGCAGTTCTTC. Residues: CASSYSGLAGGNEQFF. J is TRBJ2-1 and V is TRBV6-5, with 16 bases fitting TRBD2. V shed 0 bases and J 7 bases; nucleotides not matched to a gene: 0. CDR3 length: 16 residues. The germline CDR1 and CDR2 sequences are MNHEY and SVGAGI.